The 28 T cell receptor beta chains below were found in one sample sequenced in a study of T cell responses to AZD1222 COVID-19 vaccine. The repertoire was sequenced with immunoSEQ multiplex PCR; TCRdb's copy has only in-frame clones and lacks some. The sample holds 200,000 or so clones, 90% to 95% seen once. The sequences come from peripheral blood, collected on day 0 of AZD1222 vaccination. These receptor sequences come from an adult in good health.

The rearrangement links TRBV10-3 to TRBJ2-7; 7 bases fit TRBD1. V dropped 3 bases and J dropped 0; count of bases not matched to a gene: 5. Germline V gene sequence: CDR1 ENHRY, CDR2 SYGVKD. The CDR3 spans 15 residues. The CDR3 is CAISEDRANSYEQYF. The CDR3 bases are TGTGCCATCAGTGAAGACAGGGCCAACTCCTACGAGCAGTACTTC.

V and J are TRBV19 and TRBJ2-1; the match to TRBD2 covers 9 bases. J lost 0 bases, V lost 9 bases, and 3 bases had no gene match. Germline V gene sequence: CDR1 LNHDA, CDR2 SQIVND (reference sequence). This CDR3 region has 14 residues. CDR3 sequence: CASSTSGSYNEQFF. CDR3 DNA: TGTGCCAGCTCGACTAGCGGCTCCTACAATGAGCAGTTCTTC.

The chain employs TRBV5-6 and TRBJ2-7, with D possibly being TRBD1 (5 bases). V was pared by 0 bases and J by 2 bases, with 18 bases between. CDR3 size: 17 residues. Germline CDR1 SGHDT, CDR2 YYEEEE. CDR3 sequence: CASSLDIAGSDPYEQYF. DNA of the CDR3: TGTGCCAGCAGCTTGGATATTGCAGGGTCGGATCCCTACGAGCAGTACTTC.

The J gene is TRBJ2-1, the V gene TRBV2; D unclear. The germline V and J ends were trimmed by 10 bases and 2 bases, with 18 bases remaining between them. This CDR3 spans 15 amino acids. Germline loops: CDR1 SNHLY, CDR2 FYNNEI. DNA for the CDR3: TGTGCCATCAGAGATAATAGTGTTACCTACAATGAGCAGTTCTTC. Amino acids: CAIRDNSVTYNEQFF.

The V call is TRBV25-1, the J call TRBJ1-1; D unresolved. V was pared by 2 bases and J by 8 bases, with 9 bases between. Germline-derived CDR1 and CDR2 are MGHDK and SYGVNS. The CDR3 contains 12 residues. The CDR3 DNA is TGTGCCAGCAGTGAACGGCCGGAGGAAGCTTTCTTT. Amino acids: CASSERPEEAFF.

As to this clone: The sample holds other DNA sequences that translate to the same CDR3. The chain combines TRBV12-3 or TRBV12-4 with TRBJ2-5, with D unresolved. This CDR3 contains 12 residues. The V gene lost 2 bases and the J gene lost 4 bases, with 5 bases spanning the gap. CDR3 nucleotide sequence: TGTGCCAGCAGTTTACTCCGAGAGACCCAGTACTTC. This encodes CASSLLRETQYF.

The chain has TRBV7-6 and TRBJ2-3, with D maybe TRBD2 (5 bases). CDR3 size: 15 residues. Germline V gene data show CDR1 as SGHVS and CDR2 as FNYEAQ. V gave up 4 bases and J gave up 2 bases, with 13 bases separating them. CDR3: CASSWSPGNTDTQYF. The CDR3 bases are TGTGCCAGCAGCTGGTCCCCCGGGAACACAGATACGCAGTATTTT.

The CDR3 loop is CASSFRGGNTEAFF. DNA of the CDR3: TGTGCCAGCAGTTTCAGGGGGGGGAACACTGAAGCTTTCTTT. The V and J genes are TRBV6-5 and TRBJ1-1, with 7 bases fitting TRBD1. Germline assignment: CDR1 MNHEY and CDR2 SVGAGI. This CDR3 contains 14 residues. The ends lost 4 bases at V and 1 base at J; junction bases unmatched: 3.

The chain recombines TRBV3-1 (or the pseudogene TRBV3-2) with TRBJ1-5; perhaps TRBD1 as D (6 bases). CDR1 is LGHDT and CDR2 is YNNKEL in the germline V gene (reference sequence). The CDR3 has 15 residues. Deletions cut 0 bases from V and 5 bases from J, with 11 bases between. The CDR3 loop is CASSQDPGGHQPQHF. CDR3 nucleotide sequence: TGTGCCAGCAGCCAAGATCCCGGGGGGCATCAGCCCCAGCATTTT.

This chain connects TRBV15 to TRBJ1-2; D is possibly TRBD1 (6 bases). Deletions cut 5 bases from V and 2 bases from J, with 15 bases between. CDR1 LNHNV and CDR2 YYDKDF come from the germline V gene (reference sequence). The CDR3 is 15 amino acids. CDR3 region: CATSPPQGTNYGYTF. Here the CDR3 DNA reads TGTGCCACCAGCCCCCCACAGGGTACCAACTATGGCTACACCTTC. Full variable domain (rest looked up from reference TRBV15 and TRBJ1-2): DAMVIQNPRYQVTQFGKPVTLSCSQTLNHNVMYWYQQKSSQAPKLLFHYYDKDFNNEADTPDNFQSRRPNTSFCFLDIRSPGLGDTAMYLCATSPPQGTNYGYTFGSGTRLTVV.

The genes are TRBV14 and TRBJ2-5, with D tentatively TRBD1 or TRBD2 (5 bases each). CDR1 is SGHDN and CDR2 is FVKESK in the germline V gene. This CDR3 is built from 16 residues. Trimming took 1 base from V and 4 from J, leaving 16 bases between them. The chain's CDR3 is CASSQGMGETRETQYF. For the CDR3, the DNA is TGTGCCAGCAGCCAAGGGATGGGGGAGACTCGAGAGACCCAGTACTTC. Full variable domain (rest looked up from reference TRBV14 and TRBJ2-5): EAGVTQFPSHSVIEKGQTVTLRCDPISGHDNLYWYRRVMGKEIKFLLHFVKESKQDESGMPNNRFLAERTGGTYSTLKVQPAELEDSGVYFCASSQGMGETRETQYFGPGTRLLVL.

The chain combines TRBV5-1 with TRBJ2-5; TRBD1 agrees at 10 bases. V lost 5 bases, J lost 6 bases, and 10 bases stayed unmatched. This CDR3 comprises 15 residues. The germline gives CDR1 SGHRS, CDR2 YFSETQ. DNA of the CDR3: TGCGCCAGCAGTAGGGACAGGGGTCTCGAAAAGACCCAGTACTTC. It codes for CASSRDRGLEKTQYF. Variable domain in full (rest from reference TRBV5-1 and TRBJ2-5): KAGVTQTPRYLIKTRGQQVTLSCSPISGHRSVSWYQQTPGQGLQFLFEYFSETQRNKGNFPGRFSGRQFSNSRSEMNVSTLELGDSALYLCASSRDRGLEKTQYFGPGTRLLVL.

V gene TRBV20-1 combines with J gene TRBJ2-1; 12 nucleotides match TRBD2. This CDR3 spans 20 amino acids. Germline V lookup: CDR1 DFQATT, CDR2 SNEGSKA (reference sequence). Trimming cost V 3 bases and J 1 base; bases outside gene matches: 16. The CDR3 sequence is CSASPLLAGGPTLSYNEQFF. CDR3 bases: TGCAGTGCTAGTCCCCTCCTAGCGGGAGGGCCCACCTTATCCTACAATGAGCAGTTCTTC.

The chain links TRBV19 to TRBJ2-6; 9 nucleotides match TRBD1. There are 16 residues in the CDR3. The J segment lost 2 bases and the V segment lost 7 bases, leaving 6 bases of the junction unmatched. CDR1 and CDR2 from the germline V gene are LNHDA and SQIVND (reference sequence). CDR3 DNA: TGTGCCAGTACATGGGACAGGGCGGCTGGGGCCAACGTCCTGACTTTC. It translates to CASTWDRAAGANVLTF.

The rearrangement joins TRBV11-2 to TRBJ2-3; 13 bases align to TRBD2. The CDR3 is made up of 16 amino acids. J was trimmed by 4 bases and V by 5 bases; bases with no gene match: 6. The germline V gene has CDR1 SGHAT and CDR2 FQNNGV. In nucleotides, the CDR3 is TGTGCCAGCAGCCCTGGGACTAGCGGGATAGCAGATACGCAGTATTTT. Protein sequence: CASSPGTSGIADTQYF.

V usage is TRBV7-2 and J usage is TRBJ2-7; 10 nucleotides agree with TRBD2. The CDR3 totals 18 residues. CDR1 and CDR2 (germline): SGHTA, FQGNSA. The V and J ends lost 5 bases and 0 bases, in that order; junction bases with no gene match: 13. This CDR3 reads CASSLGPSGSSVSYEQYF. The CDR3 bases are TGTGCCAGCAGCCTAGGCCCTAGCGGGAGTAGCGTCTCCTACGAGCAGTACTTC.

The V call is TRBV19, the J call TRBJ2-7; 11 bases map to TRBD2. The V gene's germline CDR1 is LNHDA and CDR2 SQIVND (reference sequence). J gave up 4 bases and V 5 bases, and 4 bases lay outside the gene matches. CDR3 length: 14 residues. CDR3 amino acids: CASSRASGRYEQYF. DNA for the CDR3: TGTGCCAGTAGTCGGGCTAGCGGGAGGTACGAGCAGTACTTC.

The J gene is TRBJ1-2, the V gene TRBV6-6; tentative D call: TRBD1 (5 bases). Germline values: CDR1 MNHNY, CDR2 SVGAGI (reference sequence). The CDR3 runs to 14 residues. V was trimmed by 7 bases and J by 5 bases, leaving 17 bases between them. CDR3 residues: CASTRDGESYGYTF. Here the CDR3 DNA reads TGTGCCAGCACTAGGGACGGAGAAAGTTATGGCTACACCTTC.

The rearrangement joins TRBV19 to TRBJ2-7; 9 nucleotides agree with TRBD1. J lost 4 bases, V lost 6 bases, and 19 bases had no gene match. CDR3 length: 18 residues. Looked up from germline, CDR1 is LNHDA and CDR2 is SQIVND (reference sequence). Written as DNA, the CDR3 is TGTGCCAGTAGCCCTCTAGGACCGGGACAGGGAGGGGATTACGAGCAGTACTTC. Its translation: CASSPLGPGQGGDYEQYF.

This chain links TRBV9 with TRBJ1-2; D possibly corresponds to TRBD1 (5 bases). V was pared by 0 bases and J by 7 bases, with 19 bases between. CDR1 is SGDLS, CDR2 YYNGEE, per germline. The CDR3 loop spans 16 amino acids. The DNA of the CDR3 is TGTGCCAGCAGCGTAGAGGGACGGACACCATATGGTGGCTACACCTTC. It encodes CASSVEGRTPYGGYTF. The full variable domain, rest sourced from reference TRBV9 and TRBJ1-2, is DSGVTQTPKHLITATGQRVTLRCSPRSGDLSVYWYQQSLDQGLQFLIQYYNGEERAKGNILERFSAQQFPDLHSELNLSSLELGDSALYFCASSVEGRTPYGGYTFGSGTRLTVV.

The gene calls are TRBV30 and TRBJ1-2; the D is unclear. Per germline, CDR1 GTSNPN and CDR2 SVGIG (reference sequence). V lost 4 bases and J lost 8, with 11 bases in between. The CDR3 consists of 11 residues. This CDR3 reads CAWKLGSGYTF. The CDR3 nucleotides read TGTGCCTGGAAGTTGGGGTCGGGCTACACCTTC.

The V gene is TRBV19, the J gene TRBJ1-5, with D perhaps TRBD1 (6 bases). Trimming removed 6 bases from V and 1 base from J, with 16 bases in between. The CDR3 sequence is 16 residues long. The germline gives CDR1 LNHDA, CDR2 SQIVND (reference sequence). Written as DNA, the CDR3 is TGTGCCAGTAGCGAGGTTGGACAGTACAGCAATCAGCCCCAGCATTTT. It yields the protein CASSEVGQYSNQPQHF.

V is TRBV12-3 or TRBV12-4 and J is TRBJ1-5, with 9 bases matching TRBD1. The CDR3 length is 12 residues. Unmatched junction bases numbered 3, after V lost 8 bases and J lost 7 bases. The chain's CDR3 is CASGDRVQPQHF. CDR3 in DNA: TGTGCCAGCGGGGACAGGGTCCAGCCCCAGCATTTT.

In DNA form, the CDR3 reads TGTGCCAGCAGCAAGTGGGGTGGAGGCAATCAGCCCCAGCATTTT. Translation gives CASSKWGGGNQPQHF. The genes are TRBV28 and TRBJ1-5, with D unresolved. Germline CDR1 MDHEN, CDR2 SYDVKM. Trimming took 6 bases from V and 2 from J, leaving 14 bases between them. This CDR3 is 15 amino acids long.

The chain couples TRBV6-4 to TRBJ1-2, with D possibly being TRBD1 (5 bases). The ends were cut back, 6 bases at V and 5 bases at J, with 19 bases in the middle. Looked up from germline, CDR1 is MRHNA and CDR2 is SNTAGT. The CDR3 contains 15 residues. Here the CDR3 reads CASRLPGRGPYGYTF. The CDR3 DNA reads TGTGCCAGCAGACTCCCAGGGAGAGGTCCATATGGCTACACCTTC.

This sequence joins TRBV2 and TRBJ2-7; no definite D call. Trimming removed 5 bases at V and 9 bases at J, with 11 bases between. Per germline, CDR1 SNHLY and CDR2 FYNNEI. The CDR3 is made up of 11 amino acids. CDR3: CASSPQVVQYF. CDR3 nucleotide sequence: TGTGCCAGCAGTCCCCAGGTGGTGCAGTACTTC.

The chain is built from TRBV7-2 and TRBJ2-2; D unclear. The germline gives CDR1 SGHTA, CDR2 FQGNSA. V was cut by 6 bases and J by 2 bases, with 7 bases left in between. This CDR3 is 13 amino acids long. CDR3 amino acids: CASSQRNTGELFF. CDR3 DNA sequence: TGTGCCAGCAGTCAGAGAAACACCGGGGAGCTGTTTTTT.

The chain recombines TRBV4-3 with TRBJ2-1; D perhaps matches TRBD2 (6 bases). With 0 bases removed from V and 6 bases from J, the gap between germline ends came to 15 bases. The CDR3 runs 16 residues. The germline CDR1 and CDR2 sequences are LGHNA and YSLEER. Written as DNA, the CDR3 is TGCGCCAGCAGCCAAGATGTCGGGTTGGGGGGCAATGAGCAGTTCTTC. Its translation: CASSQDVGLGGNEQFF.